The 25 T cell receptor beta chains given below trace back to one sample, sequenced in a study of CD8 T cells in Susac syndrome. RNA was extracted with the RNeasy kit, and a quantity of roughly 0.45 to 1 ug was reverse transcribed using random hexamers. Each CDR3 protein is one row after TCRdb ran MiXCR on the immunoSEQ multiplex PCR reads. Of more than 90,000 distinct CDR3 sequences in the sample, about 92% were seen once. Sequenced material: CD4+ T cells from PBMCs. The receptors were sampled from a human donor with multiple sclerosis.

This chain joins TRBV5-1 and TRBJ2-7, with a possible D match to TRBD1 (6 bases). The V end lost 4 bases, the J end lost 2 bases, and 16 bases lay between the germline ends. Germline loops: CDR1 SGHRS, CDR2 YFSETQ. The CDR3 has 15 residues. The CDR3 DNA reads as TGCGCCAGCAGCCCCGGGACATTAGAAACCTACGAGCAGTACTTC. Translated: CASSPGTLETYEQYF.

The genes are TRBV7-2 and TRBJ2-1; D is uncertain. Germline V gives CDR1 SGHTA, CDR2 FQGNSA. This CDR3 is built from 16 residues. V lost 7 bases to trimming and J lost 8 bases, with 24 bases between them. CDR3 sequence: CASTPDGHPVMDEQFF. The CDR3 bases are TGTGCCAGCACCCCCGATGGGCACCCGGTTATGGATGAGCAGTTCTTC.

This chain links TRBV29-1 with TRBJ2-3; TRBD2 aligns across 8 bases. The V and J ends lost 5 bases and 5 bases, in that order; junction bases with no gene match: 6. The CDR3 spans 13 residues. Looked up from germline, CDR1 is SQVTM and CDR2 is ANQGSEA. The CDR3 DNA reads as TGCAGCGTTCGCGGGGGGAGTGGAGATACGCAGTATTTT. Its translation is CSVRGGSGDTQYF.

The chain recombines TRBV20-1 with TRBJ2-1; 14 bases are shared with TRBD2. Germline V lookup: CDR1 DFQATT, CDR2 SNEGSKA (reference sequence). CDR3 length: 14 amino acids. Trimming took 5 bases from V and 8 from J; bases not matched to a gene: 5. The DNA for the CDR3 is TGCAGTGCTGTGACTAGCGGGGGGGTCCATGAGCAGTTCTTC. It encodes CSAVTSGGVHEQFF.

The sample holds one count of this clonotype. Here the CDR3 reads CASSRRGGGNQPQHF. The CDR3, as DNA: TGTGCCAGCAGCCGGAGGGGGGGAGGCAATCAGCCCCAGCATTTT. The chain carries TRBV28 and TRBJ1-5; weak D call: TRBD1 (6 bases). Per the germline V gene, CDR1 is MDHEN and CDR2 is SYDVKM. V lost 6 bases and J lost 2, with 14 bases in between. The CDR3 runs 15 residues.

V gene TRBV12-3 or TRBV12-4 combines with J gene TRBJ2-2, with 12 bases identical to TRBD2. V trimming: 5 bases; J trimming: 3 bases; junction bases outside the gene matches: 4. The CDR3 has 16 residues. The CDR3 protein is CASSPSGGADTGELFF. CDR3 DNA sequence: TGTGCCAGCAGTCCTAGCGGGGGGGCTGACACCGGGGAGCTGTTTTTT.

The CDR3 here is CAWSPGTREGYTF. CDR3 DNA sequence: TGTGCCTGGAGTCCCGGGACAAGGGAGGGCTACACCTTC. V is TRBV30 and J is TRBJ1-2, with D possibly matching TRBD1 (6 bases). Per the germline V gene, CDR1 is GTSNPN and CDR2 is SVGIG (reference sequence). V lost 2 bases and J 8 bases, leaving 15 bases between the germline ends. The CDR3 length is 13 residues. Full variable domain (missing parts from reference TRBV30 and TRBJ1-2): SQTIHQWPATLVQPVGSPLSLECTVEGTSNPNLYWYRQAAGRGLQLLFYSVGIGQISSEVPQNLSASRPQDRQFILSSKKLLLSDSGFYLCAWSPGTREGYTFGSGTRLTVV.

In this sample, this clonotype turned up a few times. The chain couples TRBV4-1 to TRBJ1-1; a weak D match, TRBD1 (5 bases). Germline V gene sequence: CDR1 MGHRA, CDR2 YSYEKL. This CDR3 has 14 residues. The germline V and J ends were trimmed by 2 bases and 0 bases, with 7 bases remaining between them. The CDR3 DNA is TGCGCCAGCAGCCAACAGACAGTGAACACTGAAGCTTTCTTT. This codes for CASSQQTVNTEAFF.

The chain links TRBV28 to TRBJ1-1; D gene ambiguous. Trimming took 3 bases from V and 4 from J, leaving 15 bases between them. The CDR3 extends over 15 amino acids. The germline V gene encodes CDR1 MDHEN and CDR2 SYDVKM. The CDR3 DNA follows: TGTGCCAGCAGTTTTGCGCCCGTGGGGAGCACTGAAGCTTTCTTT. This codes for CASSFAPVGSTEAFF.

The CDR3 region has the DNA TGTGCCTGGAGTCCAATCAGCTATGGCTACACCTTC. As protein: CAWSPISYGYTF. The chain joins TRBV30 to TRBJ1-2, with D hard to call. Germline lookup yields CDR1 GTSNPN and CDR2 SVGIG (reference sequence). The V end lost 2 bases, the J end lost 4 bases, and 8 bases lay between the germline ends. The CDR3 runs to 12 residues.

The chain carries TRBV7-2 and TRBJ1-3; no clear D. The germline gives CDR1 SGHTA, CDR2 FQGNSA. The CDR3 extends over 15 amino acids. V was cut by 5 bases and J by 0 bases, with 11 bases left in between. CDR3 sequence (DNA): TGTGCCAGCAGCCGTGATCCGGGCTCTGGAAACACCATATATTTT. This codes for CASSRDPGSGNTIYF.

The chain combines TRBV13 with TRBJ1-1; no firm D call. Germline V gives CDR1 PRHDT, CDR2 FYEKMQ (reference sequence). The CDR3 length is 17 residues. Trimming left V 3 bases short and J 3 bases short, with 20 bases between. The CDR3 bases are TGTGCCAGCAGCTTGAGATTTGGGCCTCATGGGTACACTGAAGCTTTCTTT. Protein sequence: CASSLRFGPHGYTEAFF.

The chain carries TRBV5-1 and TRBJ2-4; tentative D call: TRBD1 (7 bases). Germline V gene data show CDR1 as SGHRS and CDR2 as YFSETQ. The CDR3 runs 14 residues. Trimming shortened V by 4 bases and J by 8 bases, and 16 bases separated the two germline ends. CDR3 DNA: TGCGCCAGCAGCCAGGACAGGCGGGAAGACATTCAGTACTTC. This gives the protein CASSQDRREDIQYF. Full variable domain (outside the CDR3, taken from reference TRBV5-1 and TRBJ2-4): KAGVTQTPRYLIKTRGQQVTLSCSPISGHRSVSWYQQTPGQGLQFLFEYFSETQRNKGNFPGRFSGRQFSNSRSEMNVSTLELGDSALYLCASSQDRREDIQYFGAGTRLSVL.

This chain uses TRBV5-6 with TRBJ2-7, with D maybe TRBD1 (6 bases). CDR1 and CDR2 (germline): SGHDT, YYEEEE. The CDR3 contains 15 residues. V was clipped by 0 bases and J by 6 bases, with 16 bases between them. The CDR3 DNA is TGTGCCAGCAGCTTGGCCCCCCATGGGGGCAGCGAGCAGTACTTC. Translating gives CASSLAPHGGSEQYF.

CDR3 in DNA: TGTGCCAGCAGCCAAGGCTTCGGGGGTCCCTACGAGCAGTACTTC. Protein sequence: CASSQGFGGPYEQYF. The chain couples TRBV3-1 to TRBJ2-7, with a weak D call TRBD2 (6 bases). CDR1 and CDR2 from the germline V gene are LGHDT and YNNKEL (reference sequence). The CDR3 runs 15 residues. Between the trimmed V and J ends, which lost 1 base and 2 bases, there was a span of 12 bases.

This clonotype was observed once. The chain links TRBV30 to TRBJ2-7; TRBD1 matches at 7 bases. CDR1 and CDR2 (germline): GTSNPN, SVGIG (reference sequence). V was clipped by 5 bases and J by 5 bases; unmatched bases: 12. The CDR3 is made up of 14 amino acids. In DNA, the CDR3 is TGTGCCTGGGCCCTGAGGAGACAGGGAGACGAGCAGTACTTC. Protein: CAWALRRQGDEQYF. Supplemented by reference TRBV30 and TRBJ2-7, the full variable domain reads SQTIHQWPATLVQPVGSPLSLECTVEGTSNPNLYWYRQAAGRGLQLLFYSVGIGQISSEVPQNLSASRPQDRQFILSSKKLLLSDSGFYLCAWALRRQGDEQYFGPGTRLTVT.

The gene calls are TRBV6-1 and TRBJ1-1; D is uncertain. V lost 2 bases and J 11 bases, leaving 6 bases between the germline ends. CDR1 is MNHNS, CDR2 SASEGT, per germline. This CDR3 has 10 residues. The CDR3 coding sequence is TGTGCCAGCAGTGAATACGCCGCTTTCTTT. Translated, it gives CASSEYAAFF.

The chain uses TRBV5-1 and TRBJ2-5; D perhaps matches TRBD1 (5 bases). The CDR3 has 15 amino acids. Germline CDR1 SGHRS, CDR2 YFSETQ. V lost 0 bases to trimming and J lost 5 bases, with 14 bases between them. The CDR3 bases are TGCGCCAGCAGCTTGGGGGGTGACAGTTTCGAGACCCAGTACTTC. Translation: CASSLGGDSFETQYF.

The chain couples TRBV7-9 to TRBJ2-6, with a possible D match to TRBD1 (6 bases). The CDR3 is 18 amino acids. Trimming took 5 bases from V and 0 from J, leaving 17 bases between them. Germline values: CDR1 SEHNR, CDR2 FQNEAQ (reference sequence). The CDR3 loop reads CASSPADSWHSGANVLTF. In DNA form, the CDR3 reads TGTGCCAGCAGCCCCGCGGACAGCTGGCACTCTGGGGCCAACGTCCTGACTTTC.

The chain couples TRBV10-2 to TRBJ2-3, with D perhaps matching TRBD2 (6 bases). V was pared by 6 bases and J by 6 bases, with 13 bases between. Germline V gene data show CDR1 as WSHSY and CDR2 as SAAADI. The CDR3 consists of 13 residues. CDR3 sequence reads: CASREGSGDTQYF. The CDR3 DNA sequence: TGCGCCAGCAGGGAGGGTTCCGGGGATACGCAGTATTTT.

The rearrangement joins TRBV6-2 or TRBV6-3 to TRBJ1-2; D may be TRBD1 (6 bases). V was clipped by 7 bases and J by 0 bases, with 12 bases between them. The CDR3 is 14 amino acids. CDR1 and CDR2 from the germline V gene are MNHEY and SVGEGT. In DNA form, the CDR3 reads TGTGCCAGCAACGACAGGTCAGCTAACTATGGCTACACCTTC. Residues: CASNDRSANYGYTF.

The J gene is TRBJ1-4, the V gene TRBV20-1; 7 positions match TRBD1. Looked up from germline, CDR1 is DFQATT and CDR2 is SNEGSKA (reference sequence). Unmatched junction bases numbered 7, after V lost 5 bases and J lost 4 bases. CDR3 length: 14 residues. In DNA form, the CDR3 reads TGCAGTGCTGGGCCAGGGGGTTTTAATGAAAAACTGTTTTTT. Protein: CSAGPGGFNEKLFF.

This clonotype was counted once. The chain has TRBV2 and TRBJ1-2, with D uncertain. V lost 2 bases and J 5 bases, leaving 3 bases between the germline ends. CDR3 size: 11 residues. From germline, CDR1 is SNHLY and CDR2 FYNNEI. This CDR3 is CASSEIYGYTF. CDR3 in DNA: TGTGCCAGCAGTGAAATATATGGCTACACCTTC.

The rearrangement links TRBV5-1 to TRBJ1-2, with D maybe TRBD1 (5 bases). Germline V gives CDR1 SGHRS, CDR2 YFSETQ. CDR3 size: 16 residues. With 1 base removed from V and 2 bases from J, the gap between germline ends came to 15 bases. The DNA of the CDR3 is TGCGCCAGCAGCTTGAGGGGATCGCTAAGGAACTATGGCTACACCTTC. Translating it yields CASSLRGSLRNYGYTF.

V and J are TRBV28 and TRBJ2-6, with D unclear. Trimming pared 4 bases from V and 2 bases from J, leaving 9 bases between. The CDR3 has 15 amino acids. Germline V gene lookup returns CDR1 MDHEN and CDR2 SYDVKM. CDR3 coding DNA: TGTGCCAGCAGTTATTCCTCAACTGGGGCCAACGTCCTGACTTTC. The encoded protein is CASSYSSTGANVLTF.